This is a list of T cell receptor beta chains from one sample in a study of blood T cell repertoires in COVID-19. Libraries were prepared by immunoSEQ multiplex PCR; TCRdb keeps only in-frame clonotypes and omits some of them. This sample yields roughly 260,000 clones, of which 82% are seen a single time; over 3.5% belongs to the top ten. Sequencing was performed on peripheral blood. Receptor source: a woman aged 70-85 years with acute or convalescent COVID-19. Each CDR3 is given with its conserved first and last residue. D genes are given only for firm matches. Only part of the rows carry a size: once, few, many, or a class if the clone is expanded.

J gene,clone size,V gene,D gene,CDR3 DNA,CDR3 protein
TRBJ1-3,NA,TRBV15,TRBD1,TGTGCCACCAGCGGGCGACAGGGAGAGGTTGGAAACACCATATATTTT,CATSGRQGEVGNTIYF
TRBJ1-2,NA,TRBV5-5,NA,TGTGCCAGCAGCCCCGAGGGCAACTATGGCTACACCTTC,CASSPEGNYGYTF
TRBJ2-1,NA,TRBV27,NA,TGTGCCAGCAGTTTATCGGGAGGCACATTTGATGAGCAGTTCTTC,CASSLSGGTFDEQFF
TRBJ2-7,NA,TRBV11-2,NA,TGTGCCAGCAGTTTCCCCCCGAGAGGGCAGGCGGGCGAGCAGTACTTC,CASSFPPRGQAGEQYF
TRBJ1-3,NA,TRBV3-1/TRBV3-2,NA,TGTGCCAGCAGCCAGGGACAAGGAAACACCATATATTTT,CASSQGQGNTIYF
TRBJ2-1,NA,TRBV9,NA,TGTGCCAGCAGCGTAACCCCTCAGGGGGGCAATGAGCAGTTCTTC,CASSVTPQGGNEQFF
TRBJ1-2,NA,TRBV15,NA,TGTGCCACCAGCAGAGATAGTTTAAGCTATGGCTACACCTTC,CATSRDSLSYGYTF
TRBJ2-2,NA,TRBV20-1,TRBD2,TGCAGTGCTAGTTCCCCTAGCGGGGGGAACACCGGGGAGCTGTTTTTT,CSASSPSGGNTGELFF
TRBJ1-2,NA,TRBV3-1/TRBV3-2,TRBD1,TGTGCCAGCAGCCAGACGGACAGGGTTGGTGGCTACACCTTC,CASSQTDRVGGYTF
TRBJ1-4,NA,TRBV4-3,NA,TGCGCCAGCAGCCAAGATCAGCGACCTAATGAAAAACTGTTTTTT,CASSQDQRPNEKLFF
TRBJ1-2,NA,TRBV15,NA,TGTGCCACCAGCAGAGATCGGGGGGGCTATGGCTACACCTTC,CATSRDRGGYGYTF
TRBJ1-1,NA,TRBV19,TRBD1,TGTGCCAGTAGTAGCCAGGGACAGATAATGAACACTGAAGCTTTCTTT,CASSSQGQIMNTEAFF
TRBJ1-5,NA,TRBV7-2,TRBD1,TGTGCCAGCAGCTTAGGGCCAGGGGGCAACAATCAGCCCCAGCATTTT,CASSLGPGGNNQPQHF
TRBJ1-1,NA,TRBV9,NA,TGTGCCAGCAGCCGTATAGCGGGGGAAGCTTTCTTT,CASSRIAGEAFF
TRBJ1-2,NA,TRBV27,TRBD1,TGTGCCAGCAGTTTATCCTGGACAGGGGGCTCTGGCTACACCTTC,CASSLSWTGGSGYTF
TRBJ1-2,NA,TRBV5-1,NA,TGCGCCAGCAGCTTGGTAGGGGACTATGGCTACACCTTC,CASSLVGDYGYTF
TRBJ1-1,NA,TRBV7-8,NA,TGTGCCAGCAGCTTAGTCTTAGGGAGGGTTAGGATGAACACTGAAGCTTTCTTT,CASSLVLGRVRMNTEAFF
TRBJ2-1,NA,TRBV11-1,TRBD2,TGTGCCAGCAGCTTAAGTGCTCGGGGGGGTGATGAGCAGTTCTTC,CASSLSARGGDEQFF
TRBJ1-5,NA,TRBV18,NA,TGTGCCAGCTCACCGAGTCCACCTAGCAATCAGCCCCAGCATTTT,CASSPSPPSNQPQHF
TRBJ2-7,NA,TRBV5-1,TRBD1,TGCGCCAGCAGCTTGGCCCCCGGGACAGCCTACGAGCAGTACTTC,CASSLAPGTAYEQYF
TRBJ1-5,once,TRBV19,TRBD1,TGTGCCAGTAGTTCCCGGGACAGGGGCAATCAGCCCCAGCATTTT,CASSSRDRGNQPQHF
TRBJ2-5,NA,TRBV4-2,TRBD2,TGTGCCAGCAACAAGTTGGCTAGCGGGGGACAAGAGACCCAGTACTTC,CASNKLASGGQETQYF
TRBJ2-5,NA,TRBV4-1,NA,TGCGCCAGCAGCCAAGGGCCATCGCGGGGGCGGTCAGAGACCCAGTACTTC,CASSQGPSRGRSETQYF
TRBJ1-1,once,TRBV19,TRBD1,TGTGCCAGTAGCGGGACAGGGGCTGAAGCTTTCTTT,CASSGTGAEAFF
TRBJ1-1,NA,TRBV7-8,NA,TGTGCCAGCAGCTTAGCGCCAGTTAACACTGAAGCTTTCTTT,CASSLAPVNTEAFF
TRBJ1-1,NA,TRBV18,NA,TGTGCCAGCTCACAGACTAACATGGGGAGCACTGAAGCTTTCTTT,CASSQTNMGSTEAFF
TRBJ1-6,NA,TRBV18,NA,TGTGCCAGCTCACCATCTGGGGGCCGCAATAATTCACCCCTCCACTTT,CASSPSGGRNNSPLHF
TRBJ2-1,once,TRBV20-1,TRBD2,TGCAGTGCTAGTGAGCGGGGGGGCGTTGGTGAGCAGTTCTTC,CSASERGGVGEQFF
TRBJ1-3,few,TRBV6-2/TRBV6-3,TRBD1,TGTGCCAGCAGTTCGATTCCGGACAGGAGGACTGGAAACACCATATATTTT,CASSSIPDRRTGNTIYF
TRBJ1-1,NA,TRBV19,NA,TGTGCCACCACCGGGGAGACGAACACTGAAGCTTTCTTT,CATTGETNTEAFF
TRBJ2-7,NA,TRBV5-6,TRBD1,TGTGCCAGCAGCTTCGGGACAGCGTATGCAGCTCCAACCTACGAGCAGTACTTC,CASSFGTAYAAPTYEQYF
TRBJ1-2,NA,TRBV11-2,NA,TGTGCCAGCAGCTCCACAGGAAACTATGGCTACACCTTC,CASSSTGNYGYTF
TRBJ2-3,NA,TRBV7-2,NA,TGTGCCAGCAGCTTAGTGGCAGGGTCAACAGATACGCAGTATTTT,CASSLVAGSTDTQYF
TRBJ1-5,NA,TRBV6-2/TRBV6-3,TRBD1,TGTGCCAGCAGCCCCAGGGGACAGGGCAGCAATCAGCCCCAGCATTTT,CASSPRGQGSNQPQHF
TRBJ1-2,NA,TRBV5-4,NA,TGTGCCAGCAGCAAGGGACAAGTCGTTAACTATGGCTACACCTTC,CASSKGQVVNYGYTF
TRBJ1-2,NA,TRBV5-5,NA,TGTGCCAGCAGCTTAGGGGGGAGGGTACCCGGCTACACCTTC,CASSLGGRVPGYTF
TRBJ1-1,NA,TRBV19,NA,TGTGCCAGTAGTTTGGGTGGGGTTTGGGGACCGAGGGAGGTGAACACTGAAGCTTTCTTT,CASSLGGVWGPREVNTEAFF
TRBJ2-7,NA,TRBV4-3,TRBD1,TGCGCCAGCAGCCAATACAGGGGGCCGGTATACGAGCAGTACTTC,CASSQYRGPVYEQYF
TRBJ1-3,NA,TRBV6-5,TRBD1,TGTGCCAGCAGGACAGGGGACCTCTCTGGAAACACCATATATTTT,CASRTGDLSGNTIYF
TRBJ2-7,few,TRBV19,TRBD2,TGTGCCAGTAGTCCAAGAGCGGGGATGACCTACGAGCAGTACTTC,CASSPRAGMTYEQYF
TRBJ2-2,NA,TRBV19,NA,TGTGCCAGTAGTATGCCCAGGGCGAACACCGGGGAGCTGTTTTTT,CASSMPRANTGELFF
TRBJ2-5,NA,TRBV7-9,NA,TGTGCCAGCAGCTTAGGAGGGAGCGCCGAGACCCAGTACTTC,CASSLGGSAETQYF
TRBJ2-7,NA,TRBV7-9,TRBD2,TGTGCCAGCAGCTCGGGACTAGCGGGGGGGCAGTACGAGCAGTACTTC,CASSSGLAGGQYEQYF
TRBJ1-2,NA,TRBV7-9,NA,TGTGCCAGCAGCTTAGCGGACAATGGCTACACCTTC,CASSLADNGYTF
TRBJ2-7,NA,TRBV24-1,TRBD1,TGTGCCACCAGTGATTCCGGGACAGGAAGTTTCTACGAGCAGTACTTC,CATSDSGTGSFYEQYF
TRBJ2-2,NA,TRBV7-9,NA,TGTGCCAGCAGCTTGGAGGAGCTATTCAACACCGGGGAGCTGTTTTTT,CASSLEELFNTGELFF
TRBJ2-1,NA,TRBV5-1,TRBD2,TGCGCCAGCAGCTTGGAGGCTAGCGGGGGCCTCTACTCCTACAATGAGCAGTTCTTC,CASSLEASGGLYSYNEQFF
TRBJ1-2,NA,TRBV5-1,TRBD1,TGCGCCAGCAGCCTAACGCCGGGACAGGGGATCTATGGCTACACCTTC,CASSLTPGQGIYGYTF
TRBJ2-4,NA,TRBV28,NA,TGTGCCAGCAGTTTGGGCAGACCTACCAAAAACATTCAGTACTTC,CASSLGRPTKNIQYF
TRBJ2-3,NA,TRBV6-2/TRBV6-3,NA,TGTGCCAGCAGTTATTGGGCAGGGAAAACAGATACGCAGTATTTT,CASSYWAGKTDTQYF
TRBJ2-3,NA,TRBV3-1/TRBV3-2,TRBD2,TGTGCCAGCAGCCCTATACGGACTAGCGGGGGGACAAATACGCAGTATTTT,CASSPIRTSGGTNTQYF
TRBJ1-6,NA,TRBV30,TRBD1,TGTGCCTGGGAGACCCTCGGGACAGAAAATTCACCCCTCCACTTT,CAWETLGTENSPLHF
TRBJ1-3,NA,TRBV6-5,NA,TGTGCCAGCAGCTGGGGCAGCTCTGGAAACACCATATATTTT,CASSWGSSGNTIYF
TRBJ1-3,NA,TRBV3-1/TRBV3-2,NA,TGTGCCAGCAGCCATGATCTCCCAGCGGTTGGAAACACCATATATTTT,CASSHDLPAVGNTIYF
TRBJ2-7,NA,TRBV19,TRBD1,TGTGCCAGTAGTATAGGGGACAGTCGCTACGAGCAGTACTTC,CASSIGDSRYEQYF